The 29 T cell receptor beta chains reported below all come from one sample, sequenced in a study of shared clonotypes between healthy human individuals. This table comes from immunoSEQ multiplex PCR, and its TCRdb copy is limited to in-frame clones, with some not included. The sample yields some 470,000 clones, about 82% seen once. The specimen was PBMCs. These TCRs come from a woman aged 40 to 50 in good health. Some clones in this sample may be carry-over from other donors' samples.

The chain carries TRBV9 and TRBJ2-1, with 7 bases aligning to TRBD2. V dropped 3 bases and J dropped 9; count of bases not matched to a gene: 6. The germline V gene encodes CDR1 SGDLS and CDR2 YYNGEE. The CDR3 has 13 amino acids. The CDR3 bases are TGTGCCAGCAGCGAGGGACTAAGGGGTGAGCAGTTCTTC. Residues: CASSEGLRGEQFF.

The chain combines TRBV5-8 with TRBJ2-2; D ambiguous. V was clipped by 5 bases and J by 1 base, with 6 bases between them. The V gene's germline CDR1 is SGHTS and CDR2 YDEGEE. The CDR3 consists of 13 residues. The CDR3 DNA reads as TGTGCCAGCAGACAGCTGAACACCGGGGAGCTGTTTTTT. It specifies CASRQLNTGELFF.

This clone came up once. The chain recombines TRBV30 with TRBJ1-4, with TRBD1 matching over 10 bases. Germline-derived CDR1 and CDR2 are GTSNPN and SVGIG (reference sequence). CDR3 length: 13 amino acids. V trimming: 7 bases; J trimming: 7 bases; junction bases outside the gene matches: 6. The CDR3, as DNA: TGTGCCTCGAACCGGGACAGGGGTGAAAAACTGTTTTTT. Encoded protein: CASNRDRGEKLFF. Complete variable domain (other parts from reference TRBV30 and TRBJ1-4): SQTIHQWPATLVQPVGSPLSLECTVEGTSNPNLYWYRQAAGRGLQLLFYSVGIGQISSEVPQNLSASRPQDRQFILSSKKLLLSDSGFYLCASNRDRGEKLFFGSGTQLSVL.

The V call is TRBV7-6, the J call TRBJ2-1; TRBD2 is a possible D gene (5 bases). There are 16 residues in the CDR3. Germline CDR1 is SGHVS and CDR2 is FNYEAQ. V lost 4 bases and J lost 0, with 13 bases in between. CDR3 sequence reads: CASSSRGSSSYNEQFF. The DNA of the CDR3 is TGTGCCAGCAGCTCCCGGGGAAGCAGCTCCTACAATGAGCAGTTCTTC.

The chain is built from TRBV27 and TRBJ2-1; TRBD2 matches 14 bases. The CDR3 covers 16 residues. Trimming cost V 3 bases and J 7 bases; bases outside gene matches: 5. The germline V gene encodes CDR1 MNHEY and CDR2 SMNVEV (reference sequence). The CDR3 reads CASSFPGLAGENEQFF. The CDR3 DNA reads TGTGCCAGCAGTTTCCCGGGACTAGCGGGAGAAAATGAGCAGTTCTTC.

This clone was seen a single time. J is TRBJ1-2 and V is TRBV28, with D maybe TRBD1 (5 bases). The CDR3 loop spans 12 amino acids. V was trimmed by 8 bases and J by 5 bases, leaving 12 bases between them. Germline V gene sequence: CDR1 MDHEN, CDR2 SYDVKM. For the CDR3, the DNA is TGTGCCAGCGGGGCCCCCCCTTATGGCTACACCTTC. This codes for CASGAPPYGYTF.

CDR3 amino acids: CASSPRDRVYNEQFF. The CDR3 coding sequence is TGTGCCAGCAGCCCAAGGGACAGGGTTTACAATGAGCAGTTCTTC. The chain employs TRBV7-9 and TRBJ2-1; 9 bases are a match to TRBD1. The CDR3 covers 15 residues. V lost 5 bases, J lost 4 bases, and 6 bases stayed unmatched. Germline lookup yields CDR1 SEHNR and CDR2 FQNEAQ (reference sequence).

In regard to this clone: Other DNA variants within this sample encode the same CDR3. This chain connects TRBV28 to TRBJ1-1, with 8 bases identical to TRBD1. From germline, CDR1 is MDHEN and CDR2 SYDVKM. Trimming at V came to 3 bases and at J to 0 bases, leaving 3 bases not matched to a gene. The CDR3 has 15 residues. CDR3 sequence: CASSLRDRLNTEAFF. CDR3 bases: TGTGCCAGCAGTTTGAGGGACAGGTTGAACACTGAAGCTTTCTTT.

This clone was detected a few times. Different DNA sequences within this sample yield the same CDR3. J is TRBJ2-5 and V is TRBV30; no clear D gene. The CDR3 length is 12 residues. Germline loops: CDR1 GTSNPN, CDR2 SVGIG (reference sequence). Trimming cost V 0 bases and J 5 bases, with 7 bases left between them. CDR3 sequence: CAWSVGGETQYF. The DNA of the CDR3 is TGTGCCTGGAGTGTTGGTGGCGAGACCCAGTACTTC. Supplemented by reference TRBV30 and TRBJ2-5, the full variable domain reads SQTIHQWPATLVQPVGSPLSLECTVEGTSNPNLYWYRQAAGRGLQLLFYSVGIGQISSEVPQNLSASRPQDRQFILSSKKLLLSDSGFYLCAWSVGGETQYFGPGTRLLVL.

This clone was detected a few times. V usage is TRBV19 and J usage is TRBJ2-3; 8 bases fit TRBD2. The CDR3 has 14 residues. V lost 4 bases and J lost 4; bases outside the gene matches: 4. The germline CDR1 and CDR2 sequences are LNHDA and SQIVND (reference sequence). The CDR3 here is CASSNPGLADTQYF. The CDR3 DNA is TGTGCCAGTAGTAACCCGGGACTAGCAGATACGCAGTATTTT.

This chain links TRBV19 with TRBJ1-2; tentative D call: TRBD1 (6 bases). This CDR3 spans 13 amino acids. Per the germline V gene, CDR1 is LNHDA and CDR2 is SQIVND (reference sequence). With 7 bases removed from V and 3 bases from J, the gap between germline ends came to 12 bases. The CDR3 loop reads CASKTAGDYGYTF. CDR3 sequence (DNA): TGTGCCAGTAAAACCGCAGGGGACTATGGCTACACCTTC.

A single count supports this clone. The chain employs TRBV11-1 and TRBJ2-2, with D hard to call. The length of the CDR3 is 13 residues. Trimming removed 3 bases from V and 3 bases from J, with 5 bases in between. Germline V gives CDR1 SGHAT, CDR2 FQDESV (reference sequence). This chain's CDR3 is CASSLQYTGELFF. The CDR3 DNA follows: TGTGCCAGCAGCTTGCAGTACACCGGGGAGCTGTTTTTT.

V is TRBV7-8 and J is TRBJ2-1, with 15 bases aligning to TRBD2. This CDR3 comprises 16 residues. Germline CDR1 reads SGHVS; CDR2 reads FQNEAQ. The V segment lost 4 bases and the J segment 10 bases; nucleotides outside the gene matches: 8. CDR3 amino acids: CASSSSGTSGRLEQFF. The CDR3, as DNA: TGTGCCAGCAGCTCTTCCGGGACTAGCGGGAGGTTAGAGCAGTTCTTC.

The J gene is TRBJ2-7, the V gene TRBV2; 10 nucleotides align to TRBD2. The CDR3 consists of 15 residues. With V trimmed by 6 bases and J by 2 bases, 7 bases remained unmatched. The V gene's germline CDR1 is SNHLY and CDR2 FYNNEI. In nucleotides, the CDR3 is TGTGCCAGCAGGGAGGGGCTAGCGGGAGCCTACGAGCAGTACTTC. It translates to CASREGLAGAYEQYF.

The J gene is TRBJ2-3, the V gene TRBV7-2; 7 bases align to TRBD1. The junction had 5 bases not matched to a gene; V was cut back by 5 bases and J by 0 bases. In germline, CDR1 is SGHTA, CDR2 FQGNSA. CDR3 size: 15 residues. This CDR3 is CASSLGGQSTDTQYF. Written as DNA, the CDR3 is TGTGCCAGCAGCCTAGGGGGACAGAGCACAGATACGCAGTATTTT. The complete variable domain, with remaining parts taken from reference TRBV7-2 and TRBJ2-3, reads GAGVSQSPSNKVTEKGKDVELRCDPISGHTALYWYRQSLGQGLEFLIYFQGNSAPDKSGLPSDRFSAERTGGSVSTLTIQRTQQEDSAVYLCASSLGGQSTDTQYFGPGTRLTVL.

The V and J genes are TRBV28 and TRBJ2-5; D tentatively reads TRBD1 or TRBD2 (6 bases each). The germline V gene encodes CDR1 MDHEN and CDR2 SYDVKM. This CDR3 is built from 15 residues. Trimming took 7 bases from V and 5 from J, leaving 20 bases between them. The CDR3 DNA reads TGTGCCAGCAAGGGGGGAGAGGGAGCAGGTGAGACCCAGTACTTC. This gives the protein CASKGGEGAGETQYF.

The chain carries TRBV30 and TRBJ2-6, with D unclear. There are 17 residues in the CDR3. V dropped 4 bases and J dropped 5 bases, with 21 bases sitting between them. Germline V gives CDR1 GTSNPN, CDR2 SVGIG (reference sequence). The DNA of the CDR3 is TGTGCCTGGATATCTCAGCGTTATAACAGTCGGGCCAACGTCCTGACTTTC. Translated, it gives CAWISQRYNSRANVLTF. Based on the CDR3 plus reference TRBV30 and TRBJ2-6, the full variable domain is SQTIHQWPATLVQPVGSPLSLECTVEGTSNPNLYWYRQAAGRGLQLLFYSVGIGQISSEVPQNLSASRPQDRQFILSSKKLLLSDSGFYLCAWISQRYNSRANVLTFGAGSRLTVL.

The genes are TRBV11-2 and TRBJ1-1; D is possibly TRBD1 (6 bases). This CDR3 has 15 amino acids. In germline, CDR1 is SGHAT, CDR2 FQNNGV. The ends were cut back, 5 bases at V and 1 base at J, with 14 bases in the middle. The CDR3 loop is CASSLLTGQNTEAFF. The CDR3 nucleotides read TGTGCCAGCAGCCTTCTGACAGGTCAGAACACTGAAGCTTTCTTT.

The chain joins TRBV6-6 to TRBJ2-5, with 10 bases fitting TRBD1. Germline V gene sequence: CDR1 MNHNY, CDR2 SVGAGI (reference sequence). With 7 bases clipped from V and 4 bases from J, the junction kept 9 bases outside the gene matches. The CDR3 has 15 amino acids. In nucleotides, the CDR3 is TGTGCCAGCAACCCCCGGGACAGGGGTATAGAGACCCAGTACTTC. It codes for CASNPRDRGIETQYF.

This clone showed up just a few times. This chain joins TRBV28 and TRBJ2-1; D may correspond to TRBD1 or TRBD2 (5 bases each). Trimming pared 2 bases from V and 2 bases from J, leaving 16 bases between. The germline V gene has CDR1 MDHEN and CDR2 SYDVKM. The CDR3 runs 17 residues. The CDR3 DNA reads TGTGCCAGCAGTTTAGCCTACACAGGACTGGCCTACAATGAGCAGTTCTTC. Translating gives CASSLAYTGLAYNEQFF.

The chain carries TRBV5-1 and TRBJ2-5; 7 bases line up with TRBD1. The CDR3 has 16 amino acids. Trimming at V came to 2 bases and at J to 4 bases, leaving 11 bases not matched to a gene. CDR1 and CDR2 from the germline V gene are SGHRS and YFSETQ. The chain's CDR3 is CASSLGGQALGETQYF. The CDR3 DNA reads as TGCGCCAGCAGCTTAGGGGGCCAAGCCCTCGGAGAGACCCAGTACTTC.

V and J are TRBV30 and TRBJ2-1, with D unresolved. This CDR3 is 11 amino acids long. The V and J ends lost 3 bases and 6 bases respectively, with 6 bases between them. Germline V gene sequence: CDR1 GTSNPN, CDR2 SVGIG (reference sequence). The CDR3 here is CAWSGTNEQFF. The CDR3 region has the DNA TGTGCCTGGAGCGGTACCAATGAGCAGTTCTTC.

V usage is TRBV5-3 and J usage is TRBJ1-2, with D possibly TRBD1 on 5 matching bases. TRBV5-3 counts as an open reading frame of uncertain function. The CDR3 extends over 15 amino acids. Trimming pared 9 bases from V and 0 bases from J, leaving 18 bases between. The CDR3 coding sequence is TGTGCCACCCGAAGACAGTCGCGGGCTAACTATGGCTACACCTTC. Residues: CATRRQSRANYGYTF.

Points on this clone: Other DNA sequences within the sample encode an identical CDR3. The rearrangement uses TRBV11-2 and TRBJ2-7; D is perhaps TRBD1 (5 bases). There are 13 residues in the CDR3. Trimming shortened V by 5 bases and J by 4 bases, and 12 bases separated the two germline ends. CDR1 is SGHAT, CDR2 FQNNGV, per germline. The CDR3 nucleotides read TGTGCCAGCAGCCCAAGACAGTCTTACGAGCAGTACTTC. The encoded protein is CASSPRQSYEQYF.

This chain connects TRBV5-1 to TRBJ1-5; D is unclear. The germline V and J ends were trimmed by 0 bases and 3 bases, with 10 bases remaining between them. Germline CDR1 is SGHRS and CDR2 is YFSETQ. The CDR3 sequence is 15 residues long. For the CDR3, the DNA is TGCGCCAGCAGCTTGGGGACCGAACCCAATCAGCCCCAGCATTTT. Translation: CASSLGTEPNQPQHF. Filled out from reference TRBV5-1 and TRBJ1-5, the complete variable domain reads KAGVTQTPRYLIKTRGQQVTLSCSPISGHRSVSWYQQTPGQGLQFLFEYFSETQRNKGNFPGRFSGRQFSNSRSEMNVSTLELGDSALYLCASSLGTEPNQPQHFGDGTRLSIL.

The chain uses TRBV18 and TRBJ2-1; 8 positions agree with TRBD2. The CDR3 is 14 residues long. Trimming cost V 3 bases and J 5 bases; bases outside gene matches: 3. Germline V gene sequence: CDR1 KGHSH, CDR2 LQKENI. CDR3 in DNA: TGTGCCAGCTCACCTAGAGCGGGGGACAATGAGCAGTTCTTC. Translating gives CASSPRAGDNEQFF.

The chain recombines TRBV19 with TRBJ2-5; 9 bases line up with TRBD1. Germline trimming cut 6 bases from V and 5 bases from J; bases unmatched to any gene: 7. This CDR3 region has 14 residues. Germline CDR1 is LNHDA and CDR2 is SQIVND (reference sequence). The DNA of the CDR3 is TGTGCCAGTAGCCTTACCGGGACAGGGGAGACCCAGTACTTC. Protein: CASSLTGTGETQYF. Based on the CDR3 plus reference TRBV19 and TRBJ2-5, the full variable domain is DGGITQSPKYLFRKEGQNVTLSCEQNLNHDAMYWYRQDPGQGLRLIYYSQIVNDFQKGDIAEGYSVSREKKESFPLTVTSAQKNPTAFYLCASSLTGTGETQYFGPGTRLLVL.

This clone was observed once. V usage is TRBV30 and J usage is TRBJ2-7, with TRBD1 matching 11 bases. V was clipped by 5 bases and J by 0 bases; unmatched bases: 3. CDR3 length: 14 residues. Germline V lookup: CDR1 GTSNPN, CDR2 SVGIG (reference sequence). The CDR3 loop reads CAWWDRGFSYEQYF. The CDR3 region has the DNA TGTGCCTGGTGGGACAGGGGGTTCTCCTACGAGCAGTACTTC.

CDR3 in amino acids: CASSLDRAADTQYF. DNA of the CDR3: TGTGCCAGCAGCCTTGACAGGGCCGCAGATACGCAGTATTTT. The V call is TRBV2, the J call TRBJ2-3; 7 bases agree with TRBD1. Germline V gene sequence: CDR1 SNHLY, CDR2 FYNNEI. This CDR3 region has 14 residues. Trimming removed 6 bases from V and 4 bases from J; junction bases left unmatched: 7.